A single sample is the source of the 3 T cell receptor beta chains below, sequenced in a study of blood T cell repertoires in COVID-19. The repertoire was sequenced with immunoSEQ multiplex PCR; TCRdb's copy has only in-frame clones and lacks some. The table records about 180,000 clones, 60% to 80% of them present only once. The source material was PBMCs or T cells enriched from blood (not recorded which). These receptors all stem from a man in his sixties who had been exposed to COVID-19.

V gene TRBV7-9 combines with J gene TRBJ2-1; TRBD2 matches at 15 bases. The V and J ends lost 4 bases and 10 bases, in that order; junction bases with no gene match: 11. CDR1 and CDR2 from the germline V gene are SEHNR and FQNEAQ (reference sequence). The CDR3 is 17 residues long. The CDR3: CASSSERTSGRVGEQFF. DNA for the CDR3: TGTGCCAGCAGCTCCGAACGGACTAGCGGGAGGGTAGGGGAGCAGTTCTTC.

The V and J genes are TRBV14 and TRBJ2-4; D gene uncertain. The CDR3 has 12 amino acids. Germline CDR1 reads SGHDN; CDR2 reads FVKESK. Trimming pared 4 bases from V and 8 bases from J, leaving 9 bases between. CDR3 nucleotide sequence: TGTGCCAGCAGCCCCCCCCACTACATTCAGTACTTC. Its translation is CASSPPHYIQYF.

The chain couples TRBV29-1 to TRBJ1-2; no clear D gene. The germline gives CDR1 SQVTM, CDR2 ANQGSEA. This CDR3 is 13 amino acids long. V was pared by 1 base and J by 2 bases, with 8 bases between. This CDR3 is CSVEAPSNYGYTF. The CDR3 bases are TGCAGCGTTGAAGCCCCCTCGAACTATGGCTACACCTTC.